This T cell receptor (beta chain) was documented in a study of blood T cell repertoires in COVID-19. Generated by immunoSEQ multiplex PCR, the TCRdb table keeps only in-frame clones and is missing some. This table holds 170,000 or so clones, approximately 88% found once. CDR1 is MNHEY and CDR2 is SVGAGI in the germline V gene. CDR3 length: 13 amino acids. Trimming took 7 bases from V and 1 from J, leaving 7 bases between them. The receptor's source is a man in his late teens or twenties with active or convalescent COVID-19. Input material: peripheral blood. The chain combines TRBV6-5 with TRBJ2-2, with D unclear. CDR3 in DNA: TGTGCCAGCATGAGCATGAACACCGGGGAGCTGTTTTTT. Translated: CASMSMNTGELFF.